A single sample is the source of the 24 T cell receptor beta chains below, sequenced in a study of shared clonotypes between healthy human individuals. Profiled with immunoSEQ multiplex PCR; TCRdb holds only in-frame clones, not every one. The sample yields around 2,000,000 clones, about 95% seen once. Naive CD8 cells lacked CD45RO and underwent positive selection for CCR7, leaving out terminally differentiated effector memory CD45RA+ cells. The sample taken for sequencing was naive CD8+ T cells sorted from blood. Every receptor here comes from a man aged 18 to 29 in good health.

CDR3: CASSVGGGSYTGELFF. Here the CDR3 DNA reads TGTGCCAGCAGCGTAGGAGGGGGGTCATACACCGGGGAGCTGTTTTTT. The V and J genes are TRBV9 and TRBJ2-2; D possibly matches TRBD1 or TRBD2 (6 bases each). Germline V lookup: CDR1 SGDLS, CDR2 YYNGEE. Trimming pared 0 bases from V and 3 bases from J, leaving 12 bases between. The CDR3 is 16 residues long.

CDR3 protein: CSVEKGDRTYEQYF. In DNA form, the CDR3 reads TGCAGCGTTGAAAAAGGGGACAGGACCTACGAGCAGTACTTC. The rearrangement links TRBV29-1 to TRBJ2-7; TRBD1 agrees at 8 bases. Germline V gives CDR1 SQVTM, CDR2 ANQGSEA. V trimming: 2 bases; J trimming: 2 bases; junction bases outside the gene matches: 5. This CDR3 region has 14 residues.

The V gene is TRBV5-6, the J gene TRBJ2-1, with 8 bases identical to TRBD1. The germline CDR1 and CDR2 sequences are SGHDT and YYEEEE. The CDR3 has 14 amino acids. V trimming: 4 bases; J trimming: 6 bases; junction bases outside the gene matches: 6. DNA for the CDR3: TGTGCCAGCAGCGCTCAGGGGGCGGTCAATGAGCAGTTCTTC. Translation gives CASSAQGAVNEQFF.

The gene calls are TRBV7-2 and TRBJ2-7, with D unclear. V was trimmed by 1 base and J by 3 bases, leaving 10 bases between them. Germline CDR1 reads SGHTA; CDR2 reads FQGNSA. CDR3 length: 14 residues. The CDR3 is CASSLEISHYEQYF. The CDR3 nucleotides read TGTGCCAGCAGCTTAGAAATCAGCCACTACGAGCAGTACTTC.

This rearrangement joins TRBV7-8 to TRBJ1-1, with D possibly being TRBD1 (5 bases). CDR1 and CDR2 from the germline V gene are SGHVS and FQNEAQ. The CDR3 is 13 residues long. V was clipped by 5 bases and J by 1 base, with 8 bases between them. The CDR3 spells CASSTQGNTEAFF. The CDR3 DNA reads as TGTGCCAGCAGCACCCAGGGGAACACTGAAGCTTTCTTT.

The chain carries TRBV6-5 and TRBJ1-3, with D perhaps matching TRBD1 (6 bases). V lost 3 bases and J 3 bases, leaving 15 bases between the germline ends. This CDR3 comprises 16 residues. Germline V lookup: CDR1 MNHEY, CDR2 SVGAGI. The CDR3 is CASSYASGDIGNTIYF. The CDR3, as DNA: TGTGCCAGCAGTTATGCTTCAGGGGACATTGGAAACACCATATATTTT.

Note on this clone: Other DNA variants within this sample encode the same CDR3. The gene calls are TRBV18 and TRBJ2-5, with D unresolved. The germline V and J ends were trimmed by 0 bases and 2 bases, with 1 base remaining between them. This CDR3 contains 12 residues. CDR1 KGHSH and CDR2 LQKENI come from the germline V gene. DNA of the CDR3: TGTGCCAGCTCACCACCGCAAGAGACCCAGTACTTC. This sequence encodes CASSPPQETQYF.

The chain recombines TRBV5-5 with TRBJ1-1, with D unresolved. Germline-derived CDR1 and CDR2 are SGHKS and YYEKEE (reference sequence). V dropped 2 bases and J dropped 4 bases, with 9 bases sitting between them. This CDR3 contains 13 residues. CDR3 in DNA: TGTGCCAGCAGCTTTCCGGAGGGCACTGAAGCTTTCTTT. Its translation is CASSFPEGTEAFF.

This sequence joins TRBV18 and TRBJ1-5, with D possibly TRBD1 on 5 matching bases. The CDR3 is 15 amino acids. Germline V gene data show CDR1 as KGHSH and CDR2 as LQKENI. The V end lost 2 bases, the J end lost 4 bases, and 12 bases lay between the germline ends. CDR3 coding DNA: TGTGCCAGCTCACCAGGGGGAAATGCGAATCAGCCCCAGCATTTT. This codes for CASSPGGNANQPQHF.

This chain joins TRBV6-4 and TRBJ2-2, with D unclear. The CDR3 is 13 residues long. The V end was cut by 1 base, the J end by 7 bases, with 7 bases between. Germline V gene lookup returns CDR1 MRHNA and CDR2 SNTAGT. CDR3 amino acids: CASSDWWGGELFF. DNA of the CDR3: TGTGCCAGCAGTGACTGGTGGGGCGGGGAGCTGTTTTTT.

This CDR3 is CSVDTGHSEQYF. The CDR3 bases are TGCAGCGTTGACACTGGGCACAGTGAGCAGTACTTC. The chain links TRBV29-1 to TRBJ2-7, with no clear D. Germline V gene lookup returns CDR1 SQVTM and CDR2 ANQGSEA. This CDR3 has 12 amino acids. V lost 3 bases, J lost 7 bases, and 13 bases lay in between.

The V gene is TRBV7-8, the J gene TRBJ2-1, with 12 bases aligning to TRBD2. CDR3 size: 17 residues. J gave up 5 bases and V 5 bases, and 10 bases lay outside the gene matches. Looked up from germline, CDR1 is SGHVS and CDR2 is FQNEAQ. CDR3 sequence reads: CASSARLAGEVNNEQFF. The CDR3 nucleotides read TGTGCCAGCAGCGCCAGACTAGCGGGAGAGGTGAACAATGAGCAGTTCTTC.

The V call is TRBV4-1, the J call TRBJ2-5; 8 bases fit TRBD2. This CDR3 is 15 amino acids long. Trimming took 4 bases from V and 0 from J; bases not matched to a gene: 4. The germline V gene encodes CDR1 MGHRA and CDR2 YSYEKL. In DNA form, the CDR3 reads TGCGCCAGCAGCCCAGCGGGAGTGTACCAAGAGACCCAGTACTTC. It translates to CASSPAGVYQETQYF.

The chain joins TRBV9 to TRBJ1-1; 8 nucleotides match TRBD1. Germline CDR1 and CDR2: SGDLS and YYNGEE. This CDR3 contains 12 residues. With V trimmed by 7 bases and J by 1 base, 0 bases remained unmatched. Here the CDR3 DNA reads TGTGCCAGCGGACAGGGGAACACTGAAGCTTTCTTT. The encoded protein is CASGQGNTEAFF.

This clone has only one observation. The V call is TRBV5-4, the J call TRBJ2-7, with 10 bases lining up with TRBD1. The J segment lost 2 bases and the V segment lost 4 bases, leaving 6 bases of the junction unmatched. The CDR3 has 15 amino acids. Germline lookup yields CDR1 SGHNT and CDR2 YYREEE (reference sequence). CDR3 loop: CASSTPGTGAYEQYF. The CDR3, as DNA: TGTGCCAGCAGCACCCCCGGGACAGGGGCCTACGAGCAGTACTTC.

V is TRBV19 and J is TRBJ2-7, with a tentative D call TRBD1 (5 bases). The CDR3 totals 15 residues. Germline V CDR1 and CDR2: LNHDA, SQIVND (reference sequence). V was cut by 0 bases and J by 2 bases, with 11 bases left in between. The CDR3 sequence: CASSIEAGSAYEQYF. The CDR3 DNA reads TGTGCCAGTAGTATAGAGGCAGGGTCTGCCTACGAGCAGTACTTC.

The CDR3 region is CASSQEEGQSYEQYF. CDR3 DNA sequence: TGCGCCAGCAGCCAAGAGGAAGGGCAATCCTACGAGCAGTACTTC. The chain joins TRBV4-3 to TRBJ2-7, with D unresolved. The CDR3 consists of 15 residues. Germline CDR1 reads LGHNA; CDR2 reads YSLEER. V lost 0 bases and J 1 base, leaving 10 bases between the germline ends.

The V and J genes are TRBV5-1 and TRBJ2-5, with 7 bases that match TRBD1. Germline V lookup: CDR1 SGHRS, CDR2 YFSETQ. V was clipped by 0 bases and J by 5 bases; unmatched bases: 7. This CDR3 has 15 amino acids. In nucleotides, the CDR3 is TGCGCCAGCAGCTTGGAGGGACAGAAGATGGAGACCCAGTACTTC. This translates into CASSLEGQKMETQYF.

The chain uses TRBV9 and TRBJ1-1; a weak D match, TRBD1 (6 bases). This CDR3 has 16 amino acids. The germline V gene has CDR1 SGDLS and CDR2 YYNGEE. V lost 4 bases, J lost 0 bases, and 16 bases lay in between. The CDR3, as DNA: TGTGCCAGCAGCCCGCCGGGGGGCAACATGAACACTGAAGCTTTCTTT. This encodes CASSPPGGNMNTEAFF.

V and J are TRBV7-9 and TRBJ2-5; 9 bases are shared with TRBD2. This CDR3 has 16 amino acids. V lost 5 bases and J lost 0; bases outside the gene matches: 7. Germline CDR1 is SEHNR and CDR2 is FQNEAQ (reference sequence). The CDR3 DNA reads TGTGCCAGCAGCGACAGACTAGCGGTGTACCAAGAGACCCAGTACTTC. Amino acids: CASSDRLAVYQETQYF.

The gene calls are TRBV28 and TRBJ2-7; D unclear. Germline lookup yields CDR1 MDHEN and CDR2 SYDVKM. CDR3 length: 16 amino acids. Trimming pared 6 bases from V and 0 bases from J, leaving 18 bases between. The CDR3 region has the DNA TGTGCCAGCAGCGCCCCCTCTGGCGATAGCTCCTACGAGCAGTACTTC. This translates into CASSAPSGDSSYEQYF.

The V call is TRBV27, the J call TRBJ2-1; TRBD2 agrees at 8 bases. CDR1 is MNHEY and CDR2 is SMNVEV in the germline V gene (reference sequence). The CDR3 spans 15 residues. V was pared by 6 bases and J by 0 bases, with 4 bases of the junction left unmatched. The CDR3 DNA reads as TGTGCCAGCAGGTTAGCGGGGAGCTCCTACAATGAGCAGTTCTTC. Translating it yields CASRLAGSSYNEQFF.

The chain is built from TRBV5-3 and TRBJ1-2; D is unresolved. TRBV5-3 is an ORF for which the function is uncertain. The CDR3 contains 12 residues. V gave up 4 bases and J gave up 8 bases, with 12 bases separating them. The CDR3 spells CARSIWYEGYTF. The CDR3 coding sequence is TGTGCCAGAAGCATATGGTATGAGGGCTACACCTTC.

The chain joins TRBV27 to TRBJ2-1, with 13 bases lining up with TRBD2. Germline values: CDR1 MNHEY, CDR2 SMNVEV (reference sequence). The CDR3 has 16 residues. Germline trimming cut 5 bases from V and 8 bases from J; bases unmatched to any gene: 9. CDR3 bases: TGTGCCAGCAGTCATGGGACTAGCGGGGTTACGGATGAGCAGTTCTTC. Its protein is CASSHGTSGVTDEQFF.